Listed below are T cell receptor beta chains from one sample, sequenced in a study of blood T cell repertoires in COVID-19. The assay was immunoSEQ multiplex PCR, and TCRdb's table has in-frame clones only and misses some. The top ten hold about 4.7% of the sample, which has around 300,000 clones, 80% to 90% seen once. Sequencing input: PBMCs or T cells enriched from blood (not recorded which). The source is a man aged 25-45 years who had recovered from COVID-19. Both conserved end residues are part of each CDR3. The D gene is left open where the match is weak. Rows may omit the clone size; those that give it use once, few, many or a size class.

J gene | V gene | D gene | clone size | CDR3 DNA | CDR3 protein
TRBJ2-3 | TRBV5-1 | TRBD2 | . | TGCGCCAGCAGCCCGGGACTAGCGGGGAGGGTATACACAGATACGCAGTATTTT | CASSPGLAGRVYTDTQYF
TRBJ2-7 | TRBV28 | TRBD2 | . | TGTGCCAGCAGTTCGCTACCCAGGACTAGCGGGGCTTACGAGCAGTACTTC | CASSSLPRTSGAYEQYF
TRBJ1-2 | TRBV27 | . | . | TGTGCCAGCAGTTTAAGGATCACGGACATTCACTATGGCTACACCTTC | CASSLRITDIHYGYTF
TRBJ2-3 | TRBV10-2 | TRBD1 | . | TGCGCCAGCGGACAGGGTTTGGAAGCCACAGATACGCAGTATTTT | CASGQGLEATDTQYF
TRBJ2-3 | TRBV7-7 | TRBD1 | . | TGTGCCAGCAGCCCCAGGGGGCGCGGCACAGATACGCAGTATTTT | CASSPRGRGTDTQYF
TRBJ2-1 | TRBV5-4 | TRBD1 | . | TGTGCCAGCAGAAACCGGGACAGGGGGCCCCATGAGCAGTTCTTC | CASRNRDRGPHEQFF
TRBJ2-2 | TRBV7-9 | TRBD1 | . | TGTGCCAGCAGCTTAGCAAGGACAGGGCACAACACCGGGGAGCTGTTTTTT | CASSLARTGHNTGELFF
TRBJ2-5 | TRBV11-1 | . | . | TGTGCCAGCAGCTTACCCGGAGCAGAGACCCAGTACTTC | CASSLPGAETQYF
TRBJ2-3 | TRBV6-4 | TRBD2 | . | TGTGCCAGCAGTGACTCGGCTAGCGGGGGGGCAGATACGCAGTATTTT | CASSDSASGGADTQYF
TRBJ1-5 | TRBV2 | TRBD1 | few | TGTGCCAGCAGGACAGGGTTGAGCAATCAGCCCCAGCATTTT | CASRTGLSNQPQHF
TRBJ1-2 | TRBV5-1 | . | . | TGCGCCAGCAGCCTAGAGTCTCGTACGGATGGCTACACCTTC | CASSLESRTDGYTF
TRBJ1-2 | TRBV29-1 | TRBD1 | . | TGCAGCGCGAGTCTGACAGGGAACTATGGCTACACCTTC | CSASLTGNYGYTF
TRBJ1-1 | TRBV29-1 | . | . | TGCAGCGTCGCCTCACAGGGTCGGGGGAACACTGAAGCTTTCTTT | CSVASQGRGNTEAFF
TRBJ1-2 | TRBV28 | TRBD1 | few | TGTGCCAGCAGTGCCCCGGGACAGGGGATGTATGGCTACACCTTC | CASSAPGQGMYGYTF
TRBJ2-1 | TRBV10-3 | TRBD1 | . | TGTGCCATCAGTCCCGGGACAGCAGCCTACAATGAGCAGTTCTTC | CAISPGTAAYNEQFF
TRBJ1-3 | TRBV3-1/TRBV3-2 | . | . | TGTGCCAGCAGCCAAGTAACAGTCTCTGGAAACACCATATATTTT | CASSQVTVSGNTIYF
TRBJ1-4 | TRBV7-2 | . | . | TGTGCCAGCGCGGGGGGTCCAACTAATGAAAAACTGTTTTTT | CASAGGPTNEKLFF
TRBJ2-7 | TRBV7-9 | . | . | TGTGCCAGCAGCTCCATAGGGGCGGGGAGCTCCTACGAGCAGTACTTC | CASSSIGAGSSYEQYF
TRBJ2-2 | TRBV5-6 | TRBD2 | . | TGTGCCAGCAGCTTGGACCCTAGCGGAACGAACACCGGGGAGCTGTTTTTT | CASSLDPSGTNTGELFF
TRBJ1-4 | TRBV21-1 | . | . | TGTGCCAGCAGTCGCACAGGCATAACTAATGAAAAACTGTTTTTT | CASSRTGITNEKLFF
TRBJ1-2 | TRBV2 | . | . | TGTGCCAGCAGTGAACAGGGCTCCCATGGCTACACCTTC | CASSEQGSHGYTF
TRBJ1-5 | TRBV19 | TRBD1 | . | TGTGCCAGTAGTATCCCGGGACAGGGGGGCAATCAGCCCCAGCATTTT | CASSIPGQGGNQPQHF
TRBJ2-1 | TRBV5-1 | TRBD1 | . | TGCGCCAGCAGCTTCACCGGGACAGGGGGGGATGAGCAGTTCTTC | CASSFTGTGGDEQFF
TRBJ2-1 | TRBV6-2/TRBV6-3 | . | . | TGTGCCAGCAGCCCCCCAGGGAGGTCCTACAATGAGCAGTTCTTC | CASSPPGRSYNEQFF
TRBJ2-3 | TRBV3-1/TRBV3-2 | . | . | TGTGCCAGCAGCCCCTACTATGAATTGGGCACAGATACGCAGTATTTT | CASSPYYELGTDTQYF
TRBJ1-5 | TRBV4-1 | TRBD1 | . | TGCGCCAGCAGCCAACAACTCACAGGGGCAACAAATCAGCCCCAGCATTTT | CASSQQLTGATNQPQHF
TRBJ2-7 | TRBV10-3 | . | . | TGTGCCATTCGGGGTTCCTACGAGCAGTACTTC | CAIRGSYEQYF
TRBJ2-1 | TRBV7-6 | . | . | TGTGCCAGCAGCTTAGTGGCAGAGAGGAATGAGCAGTTCTTC | CASSLVAERNEQFF
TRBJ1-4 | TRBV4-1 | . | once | TGCGCCAGCAGCCAAGATTGGGCGGGTTATGAAAAACTGTTTTTT | CASSQDWAGYEKLFF
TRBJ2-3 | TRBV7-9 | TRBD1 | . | TGTGCCAGCAGCCTGGGGTTGGGGACAGGGCCCACAGATACGCAGTATTTT | CASSLGLGTGPTDTQYF
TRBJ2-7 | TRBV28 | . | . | TGTGCCAGCAGTTTTGCAGGGAACTCCTACGAGCAGTACTTC | CASSFAGNSYEQYF
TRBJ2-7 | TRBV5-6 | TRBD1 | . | TGTGCCAGCAGCTTGGAGGGACAGGGCAATCCTTACGAGCAGTACTTC | CASSLEGQGNPYEQYF
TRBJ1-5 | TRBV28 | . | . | TGTGCCAGCGGTTTTTCTCGGGTGGGCAATCAGCCCCAGCATTTT | CASGFSRVGNQPQHF
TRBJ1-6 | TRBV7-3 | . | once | TGTGCCAGCAGCTTAAATGTCGGTAATTCACCCCTCCACTTT | CASSLNVGNSPLHF
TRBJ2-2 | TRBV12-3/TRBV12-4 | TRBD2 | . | TGTGCCAGCTCGCGGGGGGACACCGGGGAGCTGTTTTTT | CASSRGDTGELFF
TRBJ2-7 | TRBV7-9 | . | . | TGTGCCAGCAGCCCCGGACAGATCTACGAGCAGTACTTC | CASSPGQIYEQYF
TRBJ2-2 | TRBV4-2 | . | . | TGTGCCAGCAGCCAAGAGGGGGCGGGGGTAGTCACCGGGGAGCTGTTTTTT | CASSQEGAGVVTGELFF